This T cell receptor beta chain was recovered during a study of blood T cell repertoires in COVID-19 (dated by TCRdb to 2018 to 2021). At the level of the whole study: Collaborator samples came from the United States, Italy and Spain and covered acute and convalescent phases of COVID-19. Samples came from the ongoing ImmuneRACE study (first 160 participants) plus 1,254 subjects from 6 global collaborators. The material from the prospective study consisted of cDNA or gDNA derived from T cells, B-cell-depleted T cells, or PBMCs. Subjects who had been exposed to COVID-19, were actively infected with it, or had recovered from it provided the deeply sampled blood TCRbeta repertoires that made up the dataset. Where available, HLA class I and class II types were taken from metadata supplied by the sample provider and were not determined by assay-based typing. The repertoires were released in a freely available public database meant as a resource for research on the immune response to SARS-CoV-2. Nearly every sample came with metadata listing a de-identified subject ID, COVID-19 status, age in years and sex.

Collaborating institutions collected whole blood in K2EDTA tubes following their own protocols. For TCRbeta analysis, collaborators shipped samples in one of three forms: frozen whole blood, isolated PBMCs, or DNA extracted from either of those sample types. A note on this clone: The antigen this receptor binds is unknown. Per-base qualities were not stored, and no clone one base away is much larger.

V is pruned by 1 base and J by 2 bases, leaving 6 bases of the junction without a gene match. As encoded in the germline V gene (reference sequence), CDR1 is LGHDT while CDR2 is YNNKEL. Including the terminal cysteine and phenylalanine, the CDR3 comprises 17 residues. The DNA shown is the 51-base CDR3, in frame from base 1. General findings and caveats noted by the study authors: The amount of clinical and demographic metadata varied by source and participant and was provided uncurated.

TCRbeta CDR3 regions were amplified from genomic DNA using the immunoSEQ Assay, a bias-controlled multiplex PCR. In the source study's methods: Nucleated cell counts per sample were estimated from amplification of reference gene primers within the assay. To quantify the absolute abundance of each unique TCRbeta CDR3 rearrangement, sequence reads were collapsed and filtered. For each sample, productive Simpson clonality was calculated as the square root of Simpson's diversity index over productive rearrangements. TCRdb took over this immuneACCESS table, retaining in-frame rearrangements with V and J assigned. Such tables are incomplete; in checked studies, under half of the missing clones stem from an unresolved V gene, and the remainder is unexplained. V and J calls and clone size are as listed in that table; D and trimming were resolved from the DNA. The sample table records under 45,000 clones; 75% to 85% of these occur just once. Roughly a quarter of the sample is taken by the ten largest.

This receptor was identified in an elderly man with acute or convalescent COVID-19. Sequencing was performed on peripheral blood. This sequence uses TRBV3-1 (or the pseudogene TRBV3-2) and TRBJ2-3, with 10 junctional bases fitting TRBD2. The nucleotide sequence reads TGTGCCAGCAGCCAAGTAGGAGCGGGGGGGCCCACAGATACGCAGTATTTT. Its translation is CASSQVGAGGPTDTQYF.